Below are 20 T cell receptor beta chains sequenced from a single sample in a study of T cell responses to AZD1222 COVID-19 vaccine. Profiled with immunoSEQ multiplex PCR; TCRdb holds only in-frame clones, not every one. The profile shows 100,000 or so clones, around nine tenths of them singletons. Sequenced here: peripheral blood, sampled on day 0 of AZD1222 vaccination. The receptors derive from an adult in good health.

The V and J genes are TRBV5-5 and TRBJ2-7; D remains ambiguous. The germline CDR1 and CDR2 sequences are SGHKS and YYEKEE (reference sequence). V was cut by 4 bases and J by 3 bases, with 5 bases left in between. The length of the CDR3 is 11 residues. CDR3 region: CASSENYEQYF. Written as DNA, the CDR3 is TGTGCCAGCAGCGAGAACTACGAGCAGTACTTC.

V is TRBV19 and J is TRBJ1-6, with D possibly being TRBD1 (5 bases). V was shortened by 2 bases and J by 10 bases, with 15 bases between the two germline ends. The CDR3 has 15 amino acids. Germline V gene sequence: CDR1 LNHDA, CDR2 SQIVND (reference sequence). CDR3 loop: CASSIQRDRISPLHF. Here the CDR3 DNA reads TGTGCCAGTAGTATACAGCGGGACCGCATATCACCCCTCCACTTT.

In DNA form, the CDR3 reads TGTGCCAGCAGTTTATCTCCAGGGGGCTCCTACGAGCAGTACTTC. Translating it yields CASSLSPGGSYEQYF. This rearrangement joins TRBV28 to TRBJ2-7, with 7 bases fitting TRBD1. Germline-derived CDR1 and CDR2 are MDHEN and SYDVKM. V lost 1 base, J lost 0 bases, and 3 bases stayed unmatched. This CDR3 spans 15 amino acids.

For the CDR3, the DNA is TGCGCCAGCAGCTTGATGGATGTTAAAGATACGCAGTATTTT. The encoded protein is CASSLMDVKDTQYF. This chain joins TRBV5-1 and TRBJ2-3, with D unresolved. The V gene's germline CDR1 is SGHRS and CDR2 YFSETQ. The CDR3 contains 14 residues. V lost 1 base to trimming and J lost 5 bases, with 11 bases between them.

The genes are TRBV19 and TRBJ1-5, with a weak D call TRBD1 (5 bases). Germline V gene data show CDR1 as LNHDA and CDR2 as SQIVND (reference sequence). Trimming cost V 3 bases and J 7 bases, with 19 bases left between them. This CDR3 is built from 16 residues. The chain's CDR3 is CASSITSGRREQPQHF. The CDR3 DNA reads TGTGCCAGTAGTATTACCTCGGGACGCCGAGAGCAGCCCCAGCATTTT.

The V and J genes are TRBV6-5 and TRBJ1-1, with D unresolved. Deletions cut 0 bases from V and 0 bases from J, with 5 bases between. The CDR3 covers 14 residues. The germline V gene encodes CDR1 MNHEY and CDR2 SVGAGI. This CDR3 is CASSYSGLNTEAFF. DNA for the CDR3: TGTGCCAGCAGTTACTCGGGCCTGAACACTGAAGCTTTCTTT.

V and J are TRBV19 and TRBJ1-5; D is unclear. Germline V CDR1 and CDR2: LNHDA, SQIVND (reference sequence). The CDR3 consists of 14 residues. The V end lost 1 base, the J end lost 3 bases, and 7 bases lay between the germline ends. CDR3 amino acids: CASSIVENNQPQHF. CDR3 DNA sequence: TGTGCCAGTAGTATAGTAGAGAACAATCAGCCCCAGCATTTT.

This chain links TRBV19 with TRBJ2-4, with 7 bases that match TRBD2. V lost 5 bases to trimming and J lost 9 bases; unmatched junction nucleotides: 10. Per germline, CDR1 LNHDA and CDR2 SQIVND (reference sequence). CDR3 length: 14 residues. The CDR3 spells CASSPRGREIIQYF. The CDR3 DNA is TGTGCCAGTAGTCCCAGAGGGAGGGAGATCATTCAGTACTTC.

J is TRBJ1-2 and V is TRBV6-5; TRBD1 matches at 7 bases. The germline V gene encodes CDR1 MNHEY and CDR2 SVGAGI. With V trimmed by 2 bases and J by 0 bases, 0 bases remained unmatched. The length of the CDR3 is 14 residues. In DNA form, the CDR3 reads TGTGCCAGCAGTTACAGGGGGCCTAACTATGGCTACACCTTC. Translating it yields CASSYRGPNYGYTF.

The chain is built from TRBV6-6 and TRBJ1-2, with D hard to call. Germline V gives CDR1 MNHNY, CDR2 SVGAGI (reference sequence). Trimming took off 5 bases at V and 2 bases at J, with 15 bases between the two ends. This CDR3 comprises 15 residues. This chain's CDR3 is CASSKLRPENYGYTF. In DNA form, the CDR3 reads TGTGCCAGCAGTAAACTCAGGCCAGAGAACTATGGCTACACCTTC.

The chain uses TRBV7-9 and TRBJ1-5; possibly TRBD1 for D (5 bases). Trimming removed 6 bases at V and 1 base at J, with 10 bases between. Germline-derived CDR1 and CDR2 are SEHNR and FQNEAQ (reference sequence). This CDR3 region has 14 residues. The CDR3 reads CASSPGTSNQPQHF. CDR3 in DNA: TGTGCCAGCAGTCCAGGGACGAGCAATCAGCCCCAGCATTTT.

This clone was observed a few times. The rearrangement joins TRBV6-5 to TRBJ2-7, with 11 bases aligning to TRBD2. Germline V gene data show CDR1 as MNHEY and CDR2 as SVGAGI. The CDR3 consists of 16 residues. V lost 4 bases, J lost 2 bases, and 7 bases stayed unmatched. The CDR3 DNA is TGTGCCAGCAGTTCCGCCGGGACTAGCGGTGCCTACGAGCAGTACTTC. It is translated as CASSSAGTSGAYEQYF.

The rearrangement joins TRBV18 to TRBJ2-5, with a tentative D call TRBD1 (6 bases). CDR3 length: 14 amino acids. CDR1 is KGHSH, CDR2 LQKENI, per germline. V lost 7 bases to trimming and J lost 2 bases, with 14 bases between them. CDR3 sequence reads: CASLQQGDQETQYF. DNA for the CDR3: TGTGCCAGCTTACAACAGGGAGATCAAGAGACCCAGTACTTC. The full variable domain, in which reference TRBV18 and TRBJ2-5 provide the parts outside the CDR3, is NAGVMQNPRHLVRRRGQEARLRCSPMKGHSHVYWYRQLPEEGLKFMVYLQKENIIDESGMPKERFSAEFPKEGPSILRIQQVVRGDSAAYFCASLQQGDQETQYFGPGTRLLVL.

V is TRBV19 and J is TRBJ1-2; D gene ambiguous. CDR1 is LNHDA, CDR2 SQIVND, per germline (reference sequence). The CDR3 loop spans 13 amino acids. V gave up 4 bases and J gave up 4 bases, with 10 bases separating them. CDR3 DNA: TGTGCCAGTAGTACAACAGCGTTCTATGGCTACACCTTC. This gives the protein CASSTTAFYGYTF. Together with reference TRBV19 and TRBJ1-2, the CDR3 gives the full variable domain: DGGITQSPKYLFRKEGQNVTLSCEQNLNHDAMYWYRQDPGQGLRLIYYSQIVNDFQKGDIAEGYSVSREKKESFPLTVTSAQKNPTAFYLCASSTTAFYGYTFGSGTRLTVV.

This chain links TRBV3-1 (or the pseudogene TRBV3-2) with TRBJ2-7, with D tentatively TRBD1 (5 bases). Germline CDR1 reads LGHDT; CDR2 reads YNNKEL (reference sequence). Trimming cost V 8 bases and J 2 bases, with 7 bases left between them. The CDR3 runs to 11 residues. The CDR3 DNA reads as TGTGCCAGCGTGGGGCCCTACGAGCAGTACTTC. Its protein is CASVGPYEQYF.

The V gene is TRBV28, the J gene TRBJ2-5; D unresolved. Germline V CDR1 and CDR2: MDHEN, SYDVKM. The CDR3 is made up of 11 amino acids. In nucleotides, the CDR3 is TGTGCTTCCGGAGAACAAGAGACCCAGTACTTC. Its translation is CASGEQETQYF.

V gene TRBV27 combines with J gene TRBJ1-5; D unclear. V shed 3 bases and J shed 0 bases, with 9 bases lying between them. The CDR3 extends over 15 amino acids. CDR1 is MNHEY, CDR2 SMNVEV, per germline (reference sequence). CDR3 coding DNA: TGTGCCAGCAGTTTGGAGTATTATAGCAATCAGCCCCAGCATTTT. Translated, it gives CASSLEYYSNQPQHF.

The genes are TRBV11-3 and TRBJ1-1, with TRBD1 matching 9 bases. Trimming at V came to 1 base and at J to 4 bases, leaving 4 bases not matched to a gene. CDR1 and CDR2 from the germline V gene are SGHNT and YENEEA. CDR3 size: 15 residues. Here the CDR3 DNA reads TGTGCCAGCAGCTTAGTGGGACAGGGTGGCACTGAAGCTTTCTTT. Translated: CASSLVGQGGTEAFF. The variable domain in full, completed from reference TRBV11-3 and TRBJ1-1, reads EAGVVQSPRYKIIEKKQPVAFWCNPISGHNTLYWYLQNLGQGPELLIRYENEEAVDDSQLPKDRFSAERLKGVDSTLKIQPAELGDSAVYLCASSLVGQGGTEAFFGQGTRLTVV.

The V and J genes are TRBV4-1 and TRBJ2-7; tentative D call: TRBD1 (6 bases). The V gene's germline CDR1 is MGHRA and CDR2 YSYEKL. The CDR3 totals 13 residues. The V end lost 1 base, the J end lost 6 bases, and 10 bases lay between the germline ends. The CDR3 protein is CASSQGGGGEQYF. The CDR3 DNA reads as TGCGCCAGCAGCCAAGGAGGGGGTGGCGAGCAGTACTTC.

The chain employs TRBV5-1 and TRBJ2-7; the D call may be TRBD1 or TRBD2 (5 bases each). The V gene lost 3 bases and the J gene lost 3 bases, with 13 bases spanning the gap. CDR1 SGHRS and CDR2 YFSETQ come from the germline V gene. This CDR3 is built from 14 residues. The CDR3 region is CASSSQGDDYEQYF. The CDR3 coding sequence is TGCGCCAGCAGCTCCCAGGGAGATGACTACGAGCAGTACTTC.